The clone carrying this T cell receptor beta chain occurred many times. Its antigen is unknown. The sample is drawn from a study of T cells in Graves' hyperthyroidism and ophthalmopathy. Study-level background: Peripheral blood specimens were obtained at initial diagnosis, prior to any treatment.

This CDR3 comprises 14 residues. With 2 bases removed from V and 1 base from J, the gap between germline ends came to 8 bases. Germline loops: CDR1 SGHAT, CDR2 FQNNGV. Notes on the study in general: Classification by a 13 V-J model distinguished ophthalmopathy from stable hyperthyroidism.

Initially, at the first diagnosis of hyperthyroidism and before any ophthalmopathy symptoms, blood was sampled. Amplified TCR beta CDR3 regions came from RNA transcripts. HTBI primers were the set used in a first-round RT-PCR of the TCR CDR3. TCRdb re-called the multiplex PCR reads with MiXCR, one entry per CDR3 protein. The profile shows roughly 580,000 distinct CDR3 sequences, about 15% of them singletons. The sequence came from a young woman with Graves' hyperthyroidism that later progressed to Graves' ophthalmopathy. Sequencing was carried out using blood. The chain uses TRBV11-2 and TRBJ1-1; unclear D gene. The CDR3 reads CASSLIVKNTEAFF. CDR3 coding DNA: TGTGCCAGCAGCTTAATCGTTAAGAACACTGAAGCTTTCTTT.